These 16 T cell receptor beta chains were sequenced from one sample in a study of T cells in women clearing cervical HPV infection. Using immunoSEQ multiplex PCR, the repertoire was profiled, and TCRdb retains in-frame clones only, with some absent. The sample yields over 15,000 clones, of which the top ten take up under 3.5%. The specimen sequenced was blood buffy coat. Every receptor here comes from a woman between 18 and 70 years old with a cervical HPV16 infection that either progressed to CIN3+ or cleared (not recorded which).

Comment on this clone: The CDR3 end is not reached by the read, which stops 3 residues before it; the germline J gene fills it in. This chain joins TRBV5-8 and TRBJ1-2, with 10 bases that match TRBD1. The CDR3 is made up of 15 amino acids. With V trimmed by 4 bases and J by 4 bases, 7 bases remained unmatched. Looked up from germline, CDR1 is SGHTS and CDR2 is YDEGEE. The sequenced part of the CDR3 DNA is TGTGCCAGCAGCCCCGGGACAGGGGAGGCCTATGGC. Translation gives CASSPGTGEAYG. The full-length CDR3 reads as CASSPGTGEAYGYTF.

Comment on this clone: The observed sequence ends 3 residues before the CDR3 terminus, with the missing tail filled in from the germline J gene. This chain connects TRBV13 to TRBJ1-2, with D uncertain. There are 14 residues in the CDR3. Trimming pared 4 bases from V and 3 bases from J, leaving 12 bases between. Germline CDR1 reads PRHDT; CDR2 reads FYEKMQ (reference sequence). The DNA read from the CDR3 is TGTGCCAGCAGCTGGAAACAGAATTACTATGGC. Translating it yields CASSWKQNYYG. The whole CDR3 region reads CASSWKQNYYGYTF.

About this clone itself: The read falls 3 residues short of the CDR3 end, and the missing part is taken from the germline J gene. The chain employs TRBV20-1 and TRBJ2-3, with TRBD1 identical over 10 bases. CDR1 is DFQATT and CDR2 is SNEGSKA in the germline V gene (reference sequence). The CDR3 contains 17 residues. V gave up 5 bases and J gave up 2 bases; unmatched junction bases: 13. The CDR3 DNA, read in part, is TGCAGTGCTGCCCCTACTCCGGGACAGGGGACCACAGATACG. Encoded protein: CSAAPTPGQGTTDT. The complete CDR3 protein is CSAAPTPGQGTTDTQYF.

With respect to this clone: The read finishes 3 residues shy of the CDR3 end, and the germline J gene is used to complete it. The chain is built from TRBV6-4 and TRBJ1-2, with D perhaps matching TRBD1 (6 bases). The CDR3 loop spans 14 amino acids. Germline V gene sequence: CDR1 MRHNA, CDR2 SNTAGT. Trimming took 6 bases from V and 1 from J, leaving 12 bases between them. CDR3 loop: CASRKGRGNYGYTF. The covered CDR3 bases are TGTGCCAGCAGGAAGGGCAGGGGTAACTATGGC.

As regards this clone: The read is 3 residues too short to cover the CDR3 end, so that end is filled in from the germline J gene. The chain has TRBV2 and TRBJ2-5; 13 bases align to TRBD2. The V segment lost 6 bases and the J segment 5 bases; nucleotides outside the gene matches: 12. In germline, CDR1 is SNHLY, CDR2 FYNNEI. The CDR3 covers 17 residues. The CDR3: CASRGGLAGASGETQYF. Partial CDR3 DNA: TGTGCCAGCAGGGGAGGACTAGCGGGGGCCTCAGGTGAGACC.

This CDR3 reads CASSLGGNTEAFF. CDR3 bases read: TGCGCCAGCAGCTTGGGAGGGAACACTGAA. The V call is TRBV5-1, the J call TRBJ1-1; D unresolved. The read falls 3 residues short of the CDR3 end, and the missing part is taken from the germline J gene. V was shortened by 0 bases and J by 1 base, with 4 bases between the two germline ends. The germline V gene has CDR1 SGHRS and CDR2 YFSETQ. CDR3 length: 13 residues.

The CDR3 here is CASSWDRGEETQYF. The sequenced CDR3 bases are TGTGCCAGCAGCTGGGACAGGGGGGAAGAGACC. This sequence joins TRBV5-5 and TRBJ2-5; 11 positions agree with TRBD1. Read data end 3 residues before the CDR3 end; the end is taken from the germline J gene. V lost 3 bases and J lost 3; bases outside the gene matches: 1. CDR3 length equals 14 residues. CDR1 SGHKS and CDR2 YYEKEE come from the germline V gene (reference sequence). Filled out from reference TRBV5-5 and TRBJ2-5, the complete variable domain reads DAGVTQSPTHLIKTRGQQVTLRCSPISGHKSVSWYQQVLGQGPQFIFQYYEKEERGRGNFPDRFSARQFPNYSSELNVNALLLGDSALYLCASSWDRGEETQYFGPGTRLLVL.

Incomplete CDR3 DNA: TGTGCCAGCAATATGGGGCTTCGAAATGAG. This translates into CASNMGLRNE. The full CDR3 sequence reads CASNMGLRNEQFF. The gene calls are TRBV7-9 and TRBJ2-1, with D possibly being TRBD1 (5 bases). Coverage ceases 3 residues before the CDR3 finishes, and the germline J gene fills in the end. This CDR3 spans 13 amino acids. The V gene's germline CDR1 is SEHNR and CDR2 FQNEAQ (reference sequence). V lost 7 bases to trimming and J lost 7 bases, with 14 bases between them.

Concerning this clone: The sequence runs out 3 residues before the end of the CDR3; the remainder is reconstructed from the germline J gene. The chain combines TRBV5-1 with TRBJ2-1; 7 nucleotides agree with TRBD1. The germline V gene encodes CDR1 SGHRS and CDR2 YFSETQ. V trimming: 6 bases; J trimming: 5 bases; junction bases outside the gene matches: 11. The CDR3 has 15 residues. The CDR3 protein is CASTLYRGTDNEQFF. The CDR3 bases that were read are TGCGCCAGCACCCTATACAGGGGTACCGACAATGAG.

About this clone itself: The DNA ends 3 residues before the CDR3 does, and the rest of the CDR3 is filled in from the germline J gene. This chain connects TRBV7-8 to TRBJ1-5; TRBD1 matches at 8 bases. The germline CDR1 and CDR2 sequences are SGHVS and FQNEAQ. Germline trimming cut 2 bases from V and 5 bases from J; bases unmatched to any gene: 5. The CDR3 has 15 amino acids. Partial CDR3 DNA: TGTGCCAGCAGCTTAAGGACAGGGAGCGATCAGCCC. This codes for CASSLRTGSDQP. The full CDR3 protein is CASSLRTGSDQPQHF.

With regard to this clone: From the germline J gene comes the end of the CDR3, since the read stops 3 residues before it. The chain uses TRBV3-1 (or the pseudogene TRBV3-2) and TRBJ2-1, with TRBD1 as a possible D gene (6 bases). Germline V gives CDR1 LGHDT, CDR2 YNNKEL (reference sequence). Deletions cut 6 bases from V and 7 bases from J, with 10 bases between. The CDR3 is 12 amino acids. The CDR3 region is CASRRGWNEQFF. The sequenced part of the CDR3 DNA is TGTGCCAGCAGAAGGGGGTGGAATGAG.

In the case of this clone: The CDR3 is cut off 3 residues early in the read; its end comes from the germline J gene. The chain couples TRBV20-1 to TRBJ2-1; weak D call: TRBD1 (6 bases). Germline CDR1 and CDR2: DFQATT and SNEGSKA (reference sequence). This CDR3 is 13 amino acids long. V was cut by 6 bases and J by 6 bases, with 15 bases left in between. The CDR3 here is CSAARQVGNEQFF. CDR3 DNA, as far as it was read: TGCAGTGCGGCAAGACAGGTGGGCAATGAG.

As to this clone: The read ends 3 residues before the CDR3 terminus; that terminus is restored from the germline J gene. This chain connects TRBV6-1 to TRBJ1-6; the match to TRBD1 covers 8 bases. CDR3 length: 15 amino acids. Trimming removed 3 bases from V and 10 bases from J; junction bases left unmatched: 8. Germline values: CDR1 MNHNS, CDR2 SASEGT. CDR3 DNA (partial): TGTGCCAGCAGTGACCACCAGGGGGCAAGATCACCC. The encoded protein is CASSDHQGARSP. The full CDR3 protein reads CASSDHQGARSPLHF.

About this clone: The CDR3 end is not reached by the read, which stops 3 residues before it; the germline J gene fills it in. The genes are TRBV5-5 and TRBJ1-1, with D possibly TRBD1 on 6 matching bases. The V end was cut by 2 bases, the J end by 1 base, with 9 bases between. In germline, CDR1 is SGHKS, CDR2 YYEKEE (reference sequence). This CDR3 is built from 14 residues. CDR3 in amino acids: CASSFYRENTEAFF. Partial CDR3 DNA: TGTGCCAGCAGCTTCTACAGGGAGAACACTGAA.

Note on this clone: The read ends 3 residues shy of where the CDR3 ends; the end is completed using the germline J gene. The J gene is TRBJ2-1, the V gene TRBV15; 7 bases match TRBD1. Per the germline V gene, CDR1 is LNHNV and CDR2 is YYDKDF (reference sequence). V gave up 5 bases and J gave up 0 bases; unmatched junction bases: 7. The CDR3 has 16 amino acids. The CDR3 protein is CATSGGQIYSYNEQFF. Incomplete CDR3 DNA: TGTGCCACCAGCGGGGGACAGATCTACTCCTACAATGAG.

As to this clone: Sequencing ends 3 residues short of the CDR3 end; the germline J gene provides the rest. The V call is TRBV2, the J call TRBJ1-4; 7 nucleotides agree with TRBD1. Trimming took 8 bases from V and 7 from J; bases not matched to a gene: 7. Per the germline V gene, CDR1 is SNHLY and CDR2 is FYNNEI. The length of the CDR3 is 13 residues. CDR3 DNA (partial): TGTGCCAGCCGGGGGCAGGGGGGTGAAAAA. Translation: CASRGQGGEK. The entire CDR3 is CASRGQGGEKLFF.